The rows below give T cell receptor beta chains drawn from one sample of a study of blood T cell repertoires in COVID-19. Only in-frame clones appear in the TCRdb table, and some are missing; sequencing was by immunoSEQ multiplex PCR. The sample lists 150,000 to 200,000 clones; roughly three quarters were seen once. The sequenced sample was PBMCs or T cells enriched from blood (not recorded which). The receptors stem from a man aged 55 to 70 who had been exposed to COVID-19. Both conserved end residues are part of each CDR3. A D gene is named only where the DNA matches it firmly. Size values are once, few and many counts, or a class for expanded clones, and some rows have none.

>TRBV9|few|-|TRBJ1-1
TGTGCCAGCAGCGTAGAGAAGGGTGCTACTCCTAGGGGCACTGAAGCTTTCTTT
CASSVEKGATPRGTEAFF
>TRBV19|-|TRBD2|TRBJ2-3
TGTGCCAGTAGTACGGGACTAGTGGAGGCAGATACGCAGTATTTT
CASSTGLVEADTQYF
>TRBV15|-|-|TRBJ2-7
TGTGCCACCCGGAGGGACGGCGCCTACGAGCAGTACTTC
CATRRDGAYEQYF
>TRBV7-2|-|TRBD1|TRBJ2-7
TGTGCCAGCAGCCTCCGGGACAGGGGGAGCGAGCAGTACTTC
CASSLRDRGSEQYF
>TRBV30|-|-|TRBJ1-1
TGTGCCTGGAGTGTACAGGTTATGAACACTGAAGCTTTCTTT
CAWSVQVMNTEAFF
>TRBV29-1|-|-|TRBJ2-1
TGCAGCGTTGGTGAGAGCTCCTACAATGAGCAGTTCTTC
CSVGESSYNEQFF
>TRBV7-3|-|-|TRBJ2-1
TGTGCCAGCAGCTTAGTGACAAAAAATGAGCAGTTCTTC
CASSLVTKNEQFF
>TRBV27|-|-|TRBJ1-2
TGTGCCAGCAGTTTATTGGCAGGAAACTATGGCTACACCTTC
CASSLLAGNYGYTF
>TRBV11-3|-|TRBD2|TRBJ2-1
TGTGCCAGCAGCTTAACACTAGCGGGAGGCTCCTACAATGAGCAGTTCTTC
CASSLTLAGGSYNEQFF
>TRBV11-3|many|-|TRBJ2-1
TGTGCCAGCAGCCAGCCTCGGACCACGGGGAGCTCCTACAATGAGCAGTTCTTC
CASSQPRTTGSSYNEQFF
>TRBV7-2|few|TRBD2|TRBJ2-1
TGTGCCAGCAGCGCGGGACTAGCGAATTGGGAGCAGTTCTTC
CASSAGLANWEQFF
>TRBV19|-|-|TRBJ1-5
TGTGCCAGTAGTATTGTAGCCTCTAGCAATCAGCCCCAGCATTTT
CASSIVASSNQPQHF
>TRBV19|-|TRBD1|TRBJ2-5
TGTGCCAGTAGCCGCCCGGGGACAGGGGGTTTGGAGACCCAGTACTTC
CASSRPGTGGLETQYF
>TRBV9|-|TRBD2|TRBJ2-7
TGTGCCAGCAGCGTTACCGGGACTAGCGGTTCCGAGCAGTACTTC
CASSVTGTSGSEQYF
>TRBV30|once|-|TRBJ1-1
TGTGCCTGGAGAGCACCGAACACTGAAGCTTTCTTT
CAWRAPNTEAFF
>TRBV4-2|-|-|TRBJ1-6
TGTGCCAGCAGCCATGGAGGGCAGAATTCACCCCTCCACTTT
CASSHGGQNSPLHF
>TRBV7-9|-|-|TRBJ2-5
TGTGCCAGCAGCTTAGGAGCTAATCAAGAGACCCAGTACTTC
CASSLGANQETQYF
>TRBV7-2|-|-|TRBJ2-2
TGTGCCAGCAGCTCCAAGCGGGTTGGCAGAAGGGAGCTGTTTTTT
CASSSKRVGRRELFF
>TRBV11-2|-|TRBD2|TRBJ2-7
TGTGCCAGCAGCTTAGAGGGACTAGCGGGACCCCCAGAGTACTTC
CASSLEGLAGPPEYF
>TRBV27|-|-|TRBJ1-1
TGTGCCAGCAGTTTATCGAGGGCAGCCCGTCGAGCTTTCTTT
CASSLSRAARRAFF
>TRBV14|-|-|TRBJ1-1
TGTGCCAGCAGCCAAAGACTGGGGGCGGGCACTGAAGCTTTCTTT
CASSQRLGAGTEAFF
>TRBV5-4|once|TRBD2|TRBJ2-7
TGTGCCAGCAGCCCGGCGGCGGGAGGGCCAGGTATCTACGAGCAGTACTTC
CASSPAAGGPGIYEQYF
>TRBV5-3|-|-|TRBJ1-2
TGTGCCAGAAGCTTGGTAGGGGATGGCTACACCTTC
CARSLVGDGYTF
>TRBV9|-|TRBD2|TRBJ2-1
TGTGCCAGCAACCCAGCGGGATTAGATTACAATGAGCAGTTCTTC
CASNPAGLDYNEQFF
>TRBV19|-|-|TRBJ1-2
TGTGCCAGTAGTTCGACAGGTACTAACTATGGCTACACCTTC
CASSSTGTNYGYTF
>TRBV5-1|-|TRBD2|TRBJ2-7
TGCGCCAGCAGCCTGACTAGCGGGAGAATTTACGAGCAGTACTTC
CASSLTSGRIYEQYF
>TRBV18|-|-|TRBJ2-5
TGTGCCAGCTCAGCGGGACAGCAAGAGACCCAGTACTTC
CASSAGQQETQYF
>TRBV5-4|once|-|TRBJ1-1
TGTGCCAGCAGCTTGAAGGGGATCGCTGAAGCTTTCTTT
CASSLKGIAEAFF
>TRBV7-3|-|TRBD1|TRBJ1-4
TGTGCCAGCAGCCAGGGGGGTGTCGGTGAAATTGAAAAACTGTTTTTT
CASSQGGVGEIEKLFF
>TRBV12-5|-|TRBD1|TRBJ1-2
TGTGCTAGTGGCCGGGACAGGGCCTATGGCTACACCTTC
CASGRDRAYGYTF
>TRBV5-4|-|-|TRBJ1-6
TGTGCCAGCAGCTTGGGTGGTAACAGCAATTCACCCCTCCACTTT
CASSLGGNSNSPLHF
>TRBV6-5|-|-|TRBJ1-1
TGTGCCAGCAGTTACTCGTTAGGCAGGGAGGACACTGAAGCTTTCTTT
CASSYSLGREDTEAFF
>TRBV5-1|-|-|TRBJ1-1
TGCGCCAGCAGCTTGGATCCATGGGGAGTAGACACTGAAGCTTTCTTT
CASSLDPWGVDTEAFF
>TRBV19|-|TRBD2|TRBJ2-1
TGTGCCAGTAGTAACACACAGCGGGAGGTTTACAATGAGCAGTTCTTC
CASSNTQREVYNEQFF
>TRBV29-1|-|TRBD1|TRBJ2-2
TGCAGCGGTGGACAGGGGGTTTCGGGGGAGCTGTTTTTT
CSGGQGVSGELFF
>TRBV2|-|-|TRBJ1-5
TGTGCCAGCAGGCTTCAGAGGGGGAGCTGGCATTTT
CASRLQRGSWHF
>TRBV7-2|-|TRBD1|TRBJ1-1
TGTGCCAGCAGCTTGGGACAGGGCTCAACTGAAGCTTTCTTT
CASSLGQGSTEAFF
>TRBV28|few|TRBD2|TRBJ2-1
TGTGCCAGCGAAGGGGGACTAGCGGGAGGAAAATATTACAATGAGCAGTTCTTC
CASEGGLAGGKYYNEQFF
>TRBV5-8|once|TRBD2|TRBJ2-7
TGTGCCAGCAGCTTGAAATTGGCTAGCGGGAGTCGGAACGAGCAGTACTTC
CASSLKLASGSRNEQYF
>TRBV13|few|TRBD1|TRBJ1-2
TGTGCCAGCAGCTTCGGACAGGGGGCTGGCTACACCTTC
CASSFGQGAGYTF
>TRBV7-9|-|TRBD1|TRBJ2-5
TGTGCCAGCAGCTTGTGGACAGGGGGACAAGAGACCCAGTACTTC
CASSLWTGGQETQYF
>TRBV30|-|-|TRBJ1-1
TGTGCCTGGAGTGTACAGAGTGAAGCTTTCTTT
CAWSVQSEAFF
>TRBV19|-|TRBD2|TRBJ2-5
TGTGCCAGTAGTCCCTGGACTAGCTCAGGCCAAGAGACCCAGTACTTC
CASSPWTSSGQETQYF
>TRBV5-8|-|-|TRBJ1-5
TGTGCCAGCAGACAGGTGGGGCAGGGCAATCAGCCCCAGCATTTT
CASRQVGQGNQPQHF
>TRBV25-1|-|-|TRBJ2-3
TGTGCCAGCAGTGAAGGTCTAGCAGCGAATACGCAGTATTTT
CASSEGLAANTQYF
>TRBV27|-|TRBD2|TRBJ2-1
TGTGCCAGCAAAGCGTCTAGCGGGAGATACAATGAGCAGTTCTTC
CASKASSGRYNEQFF
>TRBV7-2|-|TRBD2|TRBJ2-7
TGTGCCAGCAGCTCAAGGACTAGCGGGAGCTCGCGCGAGCAGTACTTC
CASSSRTSGSSREQYF
>TRBV6-5|-|TRBD1|TRBJ2-7
TGTGCCAGCAGCCGCCAACTGACAGGGGGCTACGAGCAGTACTTC
CASSRQLTGGYEQYF